The 18 T cell receptor beta chains presented below share a single source sample, sequenced in a study of T cell clones after liver transplantation. The protocol was immunoSEQ multiplex PCR, while the TCRdb copy is restricted to in-frame clones and leaves out a portion. The repertoire consists of about 2,900 clones, with roughly 25% occurring once and the leading ten covering around 16%. These TCRs' antigens remain unknown. TCRbeta sequences of proliferating CFSE-low MLR cells were labeled alloreactive. Sequenced sample: CD4+ T cells from PBMCs cultured with third-party cells. Source of these receptors: a human patient who received a liver transplant. Some T cells may be provided by the graft donor.

In this sample, this clone is medium-sized. V is TRBV5-4 and J is TRBJ2-5; 7 bases match TRBD1. The V and J ends lost 4 bases and 5 bases, in that order; junction bases with no gene match: 11. The germline CDR1 and CDR2 sequences are SGHNT and YYREEE (reference sequence). This CDR3 has 15 amino acids. The CDR3 DNA reads as TGTGCCAGCAGCCACTCGACAGGGTCAGAGGAGACCCAGTACTTC. Amino acids: CASSHSTGSEETQYF.

In regard to this clone: Distinct nucleotide sequences in the sample also encode this CDR3. The chain uses TRBV5-4 and TRBJ2-5; 8 bases agree with TRBD2. Germline V gives CDR1 SGHNT, CDR2 YYREEE (reference sequence). V trimming: 4 bases; J trimming: 7 bases; junction bases outside the gene matches: 9. The CDR3 runs 14 residues. Written as DNA, the CDR3 is TGTGCCAGCAGCGTGGGACTCGGGGGGGGGACCCAGTACTTC. Translation: CASSVGLGGGTQYF.

The CDR3 reads CASSFERGNYGYTF. The CDR3 DNA sequence: TGTGCCAGCAGCTTTGAAAGGGGGAACTATGGCTACACCTTC. The chain has TRBV5-4 and TRBJ1-2, with D possibly matching TRBD1 (6 bases). Germline V gene sequence: CDR1 SGHNT, CDR2 YYREEE (reference sequence). Trimming removed 2 bases at V and 2 bases at J, with 10 bases between. The CDR3 runs 14 residues.

The chain combines TRBV6-6 with TRBJ2-2; 8 positions agree with TRBD1. This CDR3 comprises 14 residues. CDR1 is MNHNY and CDR2 is SVGAGI in the germline V gene (reference sequence). After removal of 8 bases from V and 4 bases from J, the junction contained 6 bases not matched to a gene. In nucleotides, the CDR3 is TGTGCCAGCCGCAGGGGGCAGACCACCGGGGAGCTGTTTTTT. Its protein is CASRRGQTTGELFF.

V is TRBV2 and J is TRBJ2-1; D may be TRBD1 (5 bases). The CDR3 totals 15 residues. The germline V gene encodes CDR1 SNHLY and CDR2 FYNNEI. V shed 6 bases and J shed 3 bases, with 15 bases lying between them. The CDR3 reads CASSFDSRLYNEQFF. The CDR3 coding sequence is TGTGCCAGCAGCTTCGACAGCCGCCTCTACAATGAGCAGTTCTTC.

This clone was detected once. CDR3 sequence reads: CASSVRAGEIDKKYF. As DNA, the CDR3 is TGTGCCAGCAGTGTTCGGGCGGGAGAGATAGATAAGAAGTATTTT. The J gene is TRBJ2-3, the V gene TRBV2, with 7 bases that match TRBD2. V was clipped by 4 bases and J by 13 bases; unmatched bases: 17. The germline gives CDR1 SNHLY, CDR2 FYNNEI. This CDR3 is 15 amino acids long. Complete variable domain (other parts from reference TRBV2 and TRBJ2-3): EPEVTQTPSHQVTQMGQEVILRCVPISNHLYFYWYRQILGQKVEFLVSFYNNEISEKSEIFDDQFSVERPDGSNFTLKIRSTKLEDSAMYFCASSVRAGEIDKKYFGPGTRLTVL.

The chain recombines TRBV19 with TRBJ1-5; 7 bases match TRBD1. Germline loops: CDR1 LNHDA, CDR2 SQIVND (reference sequence). V lost 8 bases to trimming and J lost 7 bases; unmatched junction nucleotides: 5. CDR3 size: 12 residues. The CDR3 sequence: CASAQGIQPQHF. The CDR3 region has the DNA TGTGCCAGTGCACAGGGGATCCAGCCCCAGCATTTT.

CDR3 amino acids: CAISAGILGQPQHF. CDR3 nucleotide sequence: TGTGCCATCAGTGCAGGAATCCTCGGTCAGCCCCAGCATTTT. The chain couples TRBV10-3 to TRBJ1-5; no definite D call. Germline CDR1 is ENHRY and CDR2 is SYGVKD. With 4 bases removed from V and 6 bases from J, the gap between germline ends came to 13 bases. This CDR3 spans 14 amino acids.

This clone is large in the sample. The V and J genes are TRBV5-1 and TRBJ1-1; 12 bases align to TRBD1. CDR1 and CDR2 from the germline V gene are SGHRS and YFSETQ. This CDR3 comprises 17 residues. V lost 2 bases to trimming and J lost 4 bases; unmatched junction nucleotides: 9. The CDR3 reads CASSLPGQGAVGTEAFF. In nucleotides, the CDR3 is TGCGCCAGCAGCTTACCGGGACAGGGGGCAGTTGGCACTGAAGCTTTCTTT.

The chain carries TRBV19 and TRBJ2-5; D is perhaps TRBD1 (6 bases). The CDR3 sequence is 16 residues long. Germline V gene data show CDR1 as LNHDA and CDR2 as SQIVND (reference sequence). The V end lost 1 base, the J end lost 7 bases, and 19 bases lay between the germline ends. The CDR3 is CASSIVATGGGRTQYF. Written as DNA, the CDR3 is TGTGCCAGTAGTATAGTAGCGACAGGTGGTGGACGGACCCAGTACTTC.

V is TRBV27 and J is TRBJ2-2, with unresolved D. The germline V gene encodes CDR1 MNHEY and CDR2 SMNVEV (reference sequence). V dropped 3 bases and J dropped 4 bases, with 12 bases sitting between them. The CDR3 has 15 amino acids. CDR3 sequence (DNA): TGTGCCAGCAGTTTTAGGAGTCTACGCACCGGGGAGCTGTTTTTT. Translating gives CASSFRSLRTGELFF.

This clone rates as medium-sized (0.01 to 0.1%). The genes are TRBV7-9 and TRBJ2-7, with D perhaps matching TRBD2 (5 bases). The CDR3 length is 12 residues. V lost 5 bases and J 5 bases, leaving 10 bases between the germline ends. Germline V gene data show CDR1 as SEHNR and CDR2 as FQNEAQ (reference sequence). CDR3 sequence (DNA): TGTGCCAGCAGCCAGACCGGGGACGAGCAGTACTTC. The encoded protein is CASSQTGDEQYF.

The V call is TRBV5-1, the J call TRBJ2-3, with 9 bases matching TRBD1. The CDR3 spans 15 residues. Germline V gene lookup returns CDR1 SGHRS and CDR2 YFSETQ. V lost 6 bases and J lost 3; bases outside the gene matches: 8. The chain's CDR3 is CASKRGTGITDTQYF. For the CDR3, the DNA is TGCGCCAGCAAGCGAGGGACAGGGATAACAGATACGCAGTATTTT.

The chain recombines TRBV4-1 with TRBJ2-4; no firm D call. CDR3 size: 13 residues. Trimming removed 3 bases from V and 0 bases from J, with 3 bases in between. From germline, CDR1 is MGHRA and CDR2 YSYEKL. CDR3 residues: CASSQLAKNIQYF. As DNA, the CDR3 is TGCGCCAGCAGCCAGCTAGCCAAAAACATTCAGTACTTC.

This clone was counted between two and nine times. The chain has TRBV7-2 and TRBJ1-4, with D perhaps TRBD1 (5 bases). This CDR3 contains 15 residues. The germline V and J ends were trimmed by 4 bases and 0 bases, with 9 bases remaining between them. The germline V gene has CDR1 SGHTA and CDR2 FQGNSA. The CDR3 DNA sequence: TGTGCCAGCAGCTGGGGGGGTTCAACTAATGAAAAACTGTTTTTT. Its translation is CASSWGGSTNEKLFF.

The V gene is TRBV15, the J gene TRBJ2-3; 9 bases are shared with TRBD2. The trim removed 1 base at V and 1 base at J, leaving 3 bases unmatched. Germline-derived CDR1 and CDR2 are LNHNV and YYDKDF (reference sequence). The CDR3 runs to 16 residues. For the CDR3, the DNA is TGTGCCACCAGCAGAGCTCTAGCGGGGCGCACAGATACGCAGTATTTT. Residues: CATSRALAGRTDTQYF. The full variable domain, with the rest looked up from reference TRBV15 and TRBJ2-3, is DAMVIQNPRYQVTQFGKPVTLSCSQTLNHNVMYWYQQKSSQAPKLLFHYYDKDFNNEADTPDNFQSRRPNTSFCFLDIRSPGLGDTAMYLCATSRALAGRTDTQYFGPGTRLTVL.

This rearrangement joins TRBV7-9 to TRBJ2-5, with D possibly being TRBD2 (5 bases). The CDR3 has 15 residues. V was cut by 5 bases and J by 5 bases, with 18 bases left in between. Germline CDR1 reads SEHNR; CDR2 reads FQNEAQ (reference sequence). CDR3: CASSPPWGVGETQYF. The CDR3 nucleotides read TGTGCCAGCAGCCCCCCGTGGGGAGTCGGGGAGACCCAGTACTTC.

The chain has TRBV7-2 and TRBJ2-2; a possible D gene is TRBD2 (5 bases). Trimming shortened V by 3 bases and J by 4 bases, and 12 bases separated the two germline ends. The CDR3 contains 15 residues. CDR1 and CDR2 (germline): SGHTA, FQGNSA. The CDR3 is CASSLDERSTGELFF. The CDR3 DNA reads TGTGCCAGCAGCTTGGACGAGCGGAGCACCGGGGAGCTGTTTTTT. The entire variable domain, with the rest obtained from reference TRBV7-2 and TRBJ2-2, is as follows: GAGVSQSPSNKVTEKGKDVELRCDPISGHTALYWYRQSLGQGLEFLIYFQGNSAPDKSGLPSDRFSAERTGGSVSTLTIQRTQQEDSAVYLCASSLDERSTGELFFGEGSRLTVL.